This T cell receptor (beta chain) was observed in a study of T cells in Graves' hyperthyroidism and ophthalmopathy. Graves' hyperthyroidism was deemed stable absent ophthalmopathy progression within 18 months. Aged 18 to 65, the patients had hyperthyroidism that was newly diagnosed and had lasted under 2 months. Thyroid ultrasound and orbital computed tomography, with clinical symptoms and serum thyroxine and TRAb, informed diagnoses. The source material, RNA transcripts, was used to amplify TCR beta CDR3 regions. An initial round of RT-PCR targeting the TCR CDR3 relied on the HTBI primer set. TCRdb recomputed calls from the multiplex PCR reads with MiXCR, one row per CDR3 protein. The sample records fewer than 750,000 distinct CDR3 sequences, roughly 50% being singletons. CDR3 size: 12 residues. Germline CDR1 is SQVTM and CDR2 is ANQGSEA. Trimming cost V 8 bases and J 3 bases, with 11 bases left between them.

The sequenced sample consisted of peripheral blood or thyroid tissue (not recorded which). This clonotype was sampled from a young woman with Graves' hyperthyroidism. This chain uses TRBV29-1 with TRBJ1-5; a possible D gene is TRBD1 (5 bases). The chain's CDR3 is CSSPGPNQPQHF. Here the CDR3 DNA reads TGCAGCTCCCCGGGACCCAATCAGCCCCAGCATTTT.